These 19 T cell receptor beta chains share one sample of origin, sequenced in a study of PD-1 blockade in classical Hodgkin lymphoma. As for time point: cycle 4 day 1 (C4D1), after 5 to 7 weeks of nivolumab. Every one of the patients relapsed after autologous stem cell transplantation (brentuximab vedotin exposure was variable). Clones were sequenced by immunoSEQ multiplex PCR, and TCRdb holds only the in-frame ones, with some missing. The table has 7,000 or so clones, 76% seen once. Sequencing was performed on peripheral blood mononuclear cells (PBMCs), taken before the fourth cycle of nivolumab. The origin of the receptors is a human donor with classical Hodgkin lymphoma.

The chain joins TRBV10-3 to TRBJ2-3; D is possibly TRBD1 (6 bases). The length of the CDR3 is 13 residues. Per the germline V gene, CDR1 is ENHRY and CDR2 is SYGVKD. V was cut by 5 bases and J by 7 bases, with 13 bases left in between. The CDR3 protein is CAISPEQGYTQYF. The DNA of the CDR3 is TGTGCCATCAGTCCGGAACAGGGATATACGCAGTATTTT.

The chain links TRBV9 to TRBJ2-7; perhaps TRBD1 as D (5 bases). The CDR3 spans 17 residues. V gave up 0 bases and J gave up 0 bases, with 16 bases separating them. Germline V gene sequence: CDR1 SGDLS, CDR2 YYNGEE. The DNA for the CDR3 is TGTGCCAGCAGCGTAGGGGTGACAGCCATCCACTCCTACGAGCAGTACTTC. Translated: CASSVGVTAIHSYEQYF.

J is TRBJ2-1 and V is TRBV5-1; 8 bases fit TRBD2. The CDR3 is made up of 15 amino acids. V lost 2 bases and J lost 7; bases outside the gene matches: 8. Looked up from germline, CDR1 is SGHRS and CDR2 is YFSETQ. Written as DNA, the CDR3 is TGCGCCAGCAGCTTTTTACCAGCGGGAGAGAATGAGCAGTTCTTC. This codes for CASSFLPAGENEQFF.

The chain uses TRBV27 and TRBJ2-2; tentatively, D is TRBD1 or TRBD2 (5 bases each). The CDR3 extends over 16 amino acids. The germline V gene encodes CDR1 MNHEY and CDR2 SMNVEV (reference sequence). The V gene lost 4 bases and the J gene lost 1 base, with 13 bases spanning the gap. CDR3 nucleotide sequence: TGTGCCAGCAGTTACCGGAGAGGGGTGAACACCGGGGAGCTGTTTTTT. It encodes CASSYRRGVNTGELFF.

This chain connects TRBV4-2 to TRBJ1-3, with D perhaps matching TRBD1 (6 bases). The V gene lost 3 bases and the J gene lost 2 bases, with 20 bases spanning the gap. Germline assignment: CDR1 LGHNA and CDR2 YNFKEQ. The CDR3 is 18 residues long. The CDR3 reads CASSQGAPGGRTGNTIYF. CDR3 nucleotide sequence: TGTGCCAGCAGCCAGGGGGCTCCGGGGGGGCGAACTGGAAACACCATATATTTT.

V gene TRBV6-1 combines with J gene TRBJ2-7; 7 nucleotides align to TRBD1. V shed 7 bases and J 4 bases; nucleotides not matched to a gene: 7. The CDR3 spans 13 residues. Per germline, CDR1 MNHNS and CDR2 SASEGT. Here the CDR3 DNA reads TGTGCCAGCATGGGACAGCAGTTGTACGAGCAGTACTTC. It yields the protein CASMGQQLYEQYF.

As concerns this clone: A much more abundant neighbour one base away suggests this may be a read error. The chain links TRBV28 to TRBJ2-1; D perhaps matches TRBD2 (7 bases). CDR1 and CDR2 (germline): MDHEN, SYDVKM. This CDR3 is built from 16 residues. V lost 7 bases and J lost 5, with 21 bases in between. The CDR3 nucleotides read TGTGCCAGCATTAAGAGGGGGGGTTATGCCAACAATGAGCAGTTCTTC. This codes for CASIKRGGYANNEQFF.

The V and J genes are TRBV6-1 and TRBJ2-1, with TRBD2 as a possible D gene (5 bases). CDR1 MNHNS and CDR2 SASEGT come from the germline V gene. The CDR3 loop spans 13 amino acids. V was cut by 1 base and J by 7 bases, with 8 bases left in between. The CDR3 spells CASSEVSGNEQFF. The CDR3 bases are TGTGCCAGCAGTGAAGTCTCGGGGAATGAGCAGTTCTTC.

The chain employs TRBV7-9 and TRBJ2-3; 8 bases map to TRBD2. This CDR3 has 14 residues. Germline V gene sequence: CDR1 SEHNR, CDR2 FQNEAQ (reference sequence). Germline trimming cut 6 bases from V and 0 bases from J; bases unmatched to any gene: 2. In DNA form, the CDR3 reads TGTGCCAGCAGATCTAGCGGGAGCACAGATACGCAGTATTTT. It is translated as CASRSSGSTDTQYF.

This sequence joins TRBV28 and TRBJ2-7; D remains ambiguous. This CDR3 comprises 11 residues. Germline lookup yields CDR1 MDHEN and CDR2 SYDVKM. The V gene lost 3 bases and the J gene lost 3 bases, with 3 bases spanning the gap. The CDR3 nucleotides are TGTGCCAGCAGTTTCCTCTACGAGCAGTACTTC. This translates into CASSFLYEQYF.

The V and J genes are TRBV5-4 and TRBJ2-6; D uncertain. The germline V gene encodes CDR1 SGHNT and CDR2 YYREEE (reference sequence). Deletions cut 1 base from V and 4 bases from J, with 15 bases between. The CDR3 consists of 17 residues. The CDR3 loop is CASSLWGNVVGANVLTF. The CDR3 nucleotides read TGTGCCAGCAGCTTGTGGGGAAACGTGGTCGGGGCCAACGTCCTGACTTTC.

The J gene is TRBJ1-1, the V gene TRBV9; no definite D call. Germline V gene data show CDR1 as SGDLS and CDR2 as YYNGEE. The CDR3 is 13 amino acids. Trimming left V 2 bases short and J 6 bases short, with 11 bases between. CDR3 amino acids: CASSVGTFPEAFF. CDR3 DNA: TGTGCCAGCAGCGTCGGCACCTTTCCTGAAGCTTTCTTT.

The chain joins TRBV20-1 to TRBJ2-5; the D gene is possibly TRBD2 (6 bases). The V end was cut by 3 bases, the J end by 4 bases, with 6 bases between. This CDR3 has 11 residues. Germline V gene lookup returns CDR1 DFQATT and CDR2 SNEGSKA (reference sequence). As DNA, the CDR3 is TGCAGTGCTAGGGGGGGAGAGACCCAGTACTTC. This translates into CSARGGETQYF.

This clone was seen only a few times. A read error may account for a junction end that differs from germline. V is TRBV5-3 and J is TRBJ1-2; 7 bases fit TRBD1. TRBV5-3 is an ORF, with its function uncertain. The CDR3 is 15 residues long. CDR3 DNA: TGTGCCAGCAGCTTGGGGGAAGGGGGCGCCTATGGCTACACCTTC. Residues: CASSLGEGGAYGYTF.

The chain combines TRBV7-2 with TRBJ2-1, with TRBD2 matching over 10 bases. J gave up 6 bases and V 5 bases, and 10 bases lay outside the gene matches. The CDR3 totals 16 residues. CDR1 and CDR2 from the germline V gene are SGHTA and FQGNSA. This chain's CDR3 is CASSNLAGVRSNEQFF. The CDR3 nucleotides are TGTGCCAGCAGCAACCTAGCGGGAGTAAGGAGCAATGAGCAGTTCTTC. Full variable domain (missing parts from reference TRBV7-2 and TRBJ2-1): GAGVSQSPSNKVTEKGKDVELRCDPISGHTALYWYRQSLGQGLEFLIYFQGNSAPDKSGLPSDRFSAERTGGSVSTLTIQRTQQEDSAVYLCASSNLAGVRSNEQFFGPGTRLTVL.

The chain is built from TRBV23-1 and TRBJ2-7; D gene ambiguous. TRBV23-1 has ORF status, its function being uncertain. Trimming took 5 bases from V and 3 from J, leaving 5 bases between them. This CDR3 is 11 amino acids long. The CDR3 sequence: CASSYNYEQYF. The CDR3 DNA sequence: TGCGCCAGCAGTTATAACTACGAGCAGTACTTC.

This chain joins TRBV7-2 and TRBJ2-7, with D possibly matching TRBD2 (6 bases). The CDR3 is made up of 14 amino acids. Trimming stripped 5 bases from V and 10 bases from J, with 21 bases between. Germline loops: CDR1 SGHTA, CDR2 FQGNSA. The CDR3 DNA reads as TGTGCCAGCAGCACCTCAGGTGACACCGCGGGACAGTACTTC. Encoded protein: CASSTSGDTAGQYF.

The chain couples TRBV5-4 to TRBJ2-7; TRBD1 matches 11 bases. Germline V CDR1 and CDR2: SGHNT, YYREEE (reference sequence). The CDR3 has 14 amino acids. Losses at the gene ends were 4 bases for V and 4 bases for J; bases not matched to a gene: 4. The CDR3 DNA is TGTGCCAGCAGCAAGGACAGGGGGCAATACGAGCAGTACTTC. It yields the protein CASSKDRGQYEQYF.

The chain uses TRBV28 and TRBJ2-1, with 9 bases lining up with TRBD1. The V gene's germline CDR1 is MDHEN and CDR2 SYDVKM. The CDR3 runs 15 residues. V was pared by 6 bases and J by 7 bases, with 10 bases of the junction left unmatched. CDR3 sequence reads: CASRGLGTGSNEQFF. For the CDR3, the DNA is TGTGCCAGCAGGGGCCTCGGGACAGGGTCGAATGAGCAGTTCTTC. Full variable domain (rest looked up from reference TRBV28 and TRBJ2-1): DVKVTQSSRYLVKRTGEKVFLECVQDMDHENMFWYRQDPGLGLRLIYFSYDVKMKEKGDIPEGYSVSREKKERFSLILESASTNQTSMYLCASRGLGTGSNEQFFGPGTRLTVL.